One and the same sample provided the 23 T cell receptor beta chains below, sequenced in a study of cytomegalovirus exposure and HLA in healthy donors. Primers included in the PCR were 60 Vbeta and 13 Jbeta primers. Only in-frame clones appear in the TCRdb table, and some are missing; sequencing was by immunoSEQ multiplex PCR. The data show about 120,000 clones, 65% to 85% seen once. The sequenced material came from PBMCs. The receptor source for this set is a man younger than 35 in good health and CMV-seropositive.

This chain links TRBV15 with TRBJ2-3; D might be TRBD1 (6 bases). Deletions cut 0 bases from V and 2 bases from J, with 12 bases between. The germline CDR1 and CDR2 sequences are LNHNV and YYDKDF (reference sequence). CDR3 length: 16 amino acids. The CDR3 here is CATSRDLQGNTDTQYF. The DNA of the CDR3 is TGTGCCACCAGCAGAGATCTCCAGGGGAACACAGATACGCAGTATTTT.

The rearrangement links TRBV7-9 to TRBJ2-1; D is unclear. Between the trimmed V and J ends, which lost 1 base and 7 bases, there was a span of 8 bases. Germline CDR1 is SEHNR and CDR2 is FQNEAQ (reference sequence). The CDR3 extends over 13 amino acids. CDR3 loop: CASSLGAENEQFF. The CDR3 DNA sequence: TGTGCCAGCAGCTTAGGGGCCGAAAATGAGCAGTTCTTC.

V is TRBV7-9 and J is TRBJ2-1, with 10 positions matching TRBD2. CDR3 length equals 16 residues. Trimming removed 3 bases from V and 5 bases from J; junction bases left unmatched: 7. The germline V gene has CDR1 SEHNR and CDR2 FQNEAQ (reference sequence). CDR3 DNA: TGTGCCAGCAGCTTGGGGTCTAGCGGGAGTAACAATGAGCAGTTCTTC. This gives the protein CASSLGSSGSNNEQFF.

This sequence joins TRBV4-3 and TRBJ2-1; D unresolved. The CDR3 consists of 14 residues. Trimming removed 0 bases from V and 4 bases from J, with 7 bases in between. Germline CDR1 reads LGHNA; CDR2 reads YSLEER. The CDR3 DNA follows: TGCGCCAGCAGCCAAGATCTGACTTACAATGAGCAGTTCTTC. Translation: CASSQDLTYNEQFF.

The rearrangement joins TRBV7-2 to TRBJ2-7, with 7 bases identical to TRBD2. This CDR3 spans 13 amino acids. Germline assignment: CDR1 SGHTA and CDR2 FQGNSA. With 0 bases clipped from V and 5 bases from J, the junction kept 1 base outside the gene matches. CDR3 bases: TGTGCCAGCAGCTTAGCGGGAGGGAACGAGCAGTACTTC. Residues: CASSLAGGNEQYF.

The chain joins TRBV19 to TRBJ2-3; D is perhaps TRBD1 (6 bases). This CDR3 spans 14 amino acids. Trimming shortened V by 10 bases and J by 4 bases, and 18 bases separated the two germline ends. CDR1 LNHDA and CDR2 SQIVND come from the germline V gene (reference sequence). CDR3 loop: CATLDRTRADTQYF. The CDR3 coding sequence is TGTGCCACCCTAGACAGGACAAGAGCAGATACGCAGTATTTT.

The chain joins TRBV10-3 to TRBJ1-1; TRBD1 aligns across 8 bases. Germline V gives CDR1 ENHRY, CDR2 SYGVKD. The J segment lost 5 bases and the V segment lost 5 bases, leaving 4 bases of the junction unmatched. This CDR3 is 13 amino acids long. The CDR3 region has the DNA TGTGCCATCAGTACAGGGGGAGGAACTGAAGCTTTCTTT. Translating it yields CAISTGGGTEAFF.

The chain combines TRBV5-1 with TRBJ2-5; D gene unclear. This CDR3 is 13 amino acids long. The V and J ends lost 4 bases and 3 bases respectively, with 10 bases between them. Germline CDR1 and CDR2: SGHRS and YFSETQ. The DNA of the CDR3 is TGCGCCAGCAGCCCACGAACTAAAGAGACCCAGTACTTC. Residues: CASSPRTKETQYF.

The V call is TRBV11-2, the J call TRBJ2-7; 8 nucleotides match TRBD1. The germline V gene has CDR1 SGHAT and CDR2 FQNNGV. The CDR3 extends over 14 amino acids. J lost 2 bases, V lost 5 bases, and 5 bases had no gene match. As DNA, the CDR3 is TGTGCCAGCAGCCCTAGACAGGGGCCCTACGAGCAGTACTTC. Translating gives CASSPRQGPYEQYF.

This clone showed up just a few times. This sequence joins TRBV6-1 and TRBJ2-7, with a tentative D call TRBD1 (5 bases). The germline gives CDR1 MNHNS, CDR2 SASEGT. V gave up 8 bases and J gave up 3 bases, with 11 bases separating them. The CDR3 is made up of 12 amino acids. The CDR3 is CASGHLNYEQYF. Written as DNA, the CDR3 is TGTGCCAGCGGACACTTAAACTACGAGCAGTACTTC.

V usage is TRBV19 and J usage is TRBJ1-1, with unresolved D. The CDR3 runs to 14 residues. In germline, CDR1 is LNHDA, CDR2 SQIVND (reference sequence). The V end was cut by 4 bases, the J end by 5 bases, with 14 bases between. CDR3 amino acids: CASSTLRSRTEAFF. Here the CDR3 DNA reads TGTGCCAGTAGTACACTGAGGAGTAGGACTGAAGCTTTCTTT. The full variable domain, its missing parts supplied by reference TRBV19 and TRBJ1-1, is DGGITQSPKYLFRKEGQNVTLSCEQNLNHDAMYWYRQDPGQGLRLIYYSQIVNDFQKGDIAEGYSVSREKKESFPLTVTSAQKNPTAFYLCASSTLRSRTEAFFGQGTRLTVV.

This clone was observed a few times. This chain connects TRBV15 to TRBJ2-1; 7 positions agree with TRBD1. The CDR3 has 15 residues. Germline V lookup: CDR1 LNHNV, CDR2 YYDKDF (reference sequence). The ends lost 1 base at V and 6 bases at J; junction bases unmatched: 6. The CDR3 DNA sequence: TGTGCCACCAGCAGAGTAGGGGGCGTCGTCAATGAGCAGTTCTTC. Its protein is CATSRVGGVVNEQFF.

V usage is TRBV5-1 and J usage is TRBJ1-1, with 7 bases aligning to TRBD1. This CDR3 has 14 amino acids. V lost 3 bases and J lost 2; bases outside the gene matches: 4. Germline CDR1 is SGHRS and CDR2 is YFSETQ. The CDR3 is CASSWTGSNTEAFF. CDR3 nucleotides: TGCGCCAGCAGCTGGACAGGATCTAACACTGAAGCTTTCTTT.

The rearrangement links TRBV7-2 to TRBJ2-1; possible D gene TRBD1, 5 bases. This CDR3 region has 15 residues. V was clipped by 1 base and J by 2 bases, with 9 bases between them. CDR1 is SGHTA, CDR2 FQGNSA, per germline. The CDR3 loop is CASSLEGSPYNEQFF. Written as DNA, the CDR3 is TGTGCCAGCAGCTTAGAGGGGTCCCCCTACAATGAGCAGTTCTTC.

This clone was seen just once. The rearrangement links TRBV5-5 to TRBJ2-2; D perhaps matches TRBD2 (5 bases). The V and J ends lost 0 bases and 7 bases respectively, with 19 bases between them. The CDR3 length is 17 residues. Germline V gene lookup returns CDR1 SGHKS and CDR2 YYEKEE (reference sequence). CDR3 sequence (DNA): TGTGCCAGCAGCTTGGCTCTTTCGAGGGAAGGATTCGGGGAGCTGTTTTTT. The encoded protein is CASSLALSREGFGELFF.

The chain employs TRBV12-5 and TRBJ1-2; no reliable D call. The V gene's germline CDR1 is LGHNT and CDR2 FRNRAP. Trimming took off 6 bases at V and 2 bases at J, with 19 bases between the two ends. The CDR3 extends over 16 amino acids. CDR3 sequence: CASGDPPGGKNYGYTF. The CDR3 DNA reads as TGTGCTAGTGGGGACCCTCCTGGAGGGAAGAACTATGGCTACACCTTC.

This chain joins TRBV7-9 and TRBJ2-2; 7 bases match TRBD2. The germline V gene encodes CDR1 SEHNR and CDR2 FQNEAQ (reference sequence). After removal of 3 bases from V and 0 bases from J, the junction contained 4 bases not matched to a gene. The CDR3 is 16 amino acids. The CDR3 region is CASSFTSVSNTGELFF. The CDR3 bases are TGTGCCAGCAGCTTTACTAGCGTCTCGAACACCGGGGAGCTGTTTTTT. The whole variable domain, remainder taken from reference TRBV7-9 and TRBJ2-2, is DTGVSQNPRHKITKRGQNVTFRCDPISEHNRLYWYRQTLGQGPEFLTYFQNEAQLEKSRLLSDRFSAERPKGSFSTLEIQRTEQGDSAMYLCASSFTSVSNTGELFFGEGSRLTVL.

The chain recombines TRBV29-1 with TRBJ2-3; D is undetermined. CDR1 is SQVTM, CDR2 ANQGSEA, per germline. This CDR3 has 14 residues. V was pared by 5 bases and J by 1 base, with 13 bases between. CDR3 coding DNA: TGCAGCGTTAGAACATACCAGGGCACAGATACGCAGTATTTT. Translating it yields CSVRTYQGTDTQYF.

V gene TRBV30 combines with J gene TRBJ1-1, with D tentatively TRBD1 (6 bases). CDR3 size: 15 residues. V was trimmed by 2 bases and J by 0 bases, leaving 13 bases between them. Germline V gives CDR1 GTSNPN, CDR2 SVGIG (reference sequence). CDR3 DNA sequence: TGTGCCTGGAGTTCCCCGACAGGACTGAACACTGAAGCTTTCTTT. Translation: CAWSSPTGLNTEAFF.

This chain joins TRBV19 and TRBJ2-1, with 13 bases that match TRBD2. The CDR3 is 16 amino acids. Germline-derived CDR1 and CDR2 are LNHDA and SQIVND (reference sequence). J lost 4 bases, V lost 5 bases, and 5 bases had no gene match. The CDR3 protein is CASSPTTSGGYNEQFF. CDR3 nucleotide sequence: TGTGCCAGTAGTCCGACGACTAGCGGGGGGTACAATGAGCAGTTCTTC.

With regard to this clone: The junction does not match germline at one end; this may be a read error. This chain connects TRBV5-4 to TRBJ1-2, with TRBD1 identical over 7 bases. The CDR3 has 15 amino acids. Germline values: CDR1 SGHNT, CDR2 YYREEE (reference sequence). CDR3 sequence: CASSTGQTTNYGYAF. CDR3 sequence (DNA): TGTGCCAGCAGCACGGGACAGACAACTAACTATGGCTACGCCTTC.

The chain employs TRBV19 and TRBJ2-5, with TRBD2 as a possible D gene (6 bases). CDR3 length equals 19 residues. V lost 6 bases and J 5 bases, leaving 31 bases between the germline ends. CDR1 LNHDA and CDR2 SQIVND come from the germline V gene (reference sequence). The DNA for the CDR3 is TGTGCCAGTAGCGAAGACCCGATTTTCGGCGGGGTGCATGAGGAGACCCAGTACTTC. It yields the protein CASSEDPIFGGVHEETQYF.

The chain joins TRBV7-8 to TRBJ1-5, with TRBD1 as a possible D gene (5 bases). Germline V lookup: CDR1 SGHVS, CDR2 FQNEAQ. This CDR3 contains 12 residues. CDR3 loop: CSQGYSNQPQHF. In DNA, the CDR3 is TGTTCCCAGGGTTATAGCAATCAGCCCCAGCATTTT.